These 5 T cell receptor beta chains were all obtained from the same sample, sequenced in a study of identical twins. TCRdb ran MiXCR on the 5' RACE reads and lists one entry per CDR3 protein. This table holds some 900,000 distinct CDR3 sequences, 9% to 15% found once. These records were also assigned to another study, of yellow fever vaccine responses in identical twins.

The sample was PBMCs. The receptors derive from a woman under 30 in good health.

This clonotype was seen a few times. This chain uses TRBV7-8 with TRBJ2-3, with 9 bases identical to TRBD2. The V segment lost 1 base and the J segment 1 base; nucleotides outside the gene matches: 6. Germline CDR1 SGHVS, CDR2 FQNEAQ. The CDR3 contains 17 residues. The CDR3 spells CASSLGGSGGRTDTQYF. Here the CDR3 DNA reads TGTGCCAGCAGCTTAGGAGGTAGCGGGGGACGCACAGATACGCAGTATTTT.

CDR3 DNA: TGTGCCAGCAGTTACTCACTACAGGGGGTCGGCACTGAAGCTTTCTTT. Translating gives CASSYSLQGVGTEAFF. This rearrangement joins TRBV6-2 or TRBV6-3 to TRBJ1-1; 8 positions match TRBD1. Germline loops: CDR1 MNHEY, CDR2 SVGEGT. With V trimmed by 0 bases and J by 4 bases, 7 bases remained unmatched. CDR3 length: 16 amino acids.

The chain joins TRBV20-1 to TRBJ2-1; 7 bases match TRBD2. The V segment lost 5 bases and the J segment 4 bases; nucleotides outside the gene matches: 11. Germline CDR1 and CDR2: DFQATT and SNEGSKA (reference sequence). The CDR3 covers 15 residues. CDR3 protein: CSASPWAGVYNEQFF. The CDR3 DNA follows: TGCAGTGCTTCCCCGTGGGCGGGAGTTTACAATGAGCAGTTCTTC.

The genes are TRBV5-4 and TRBJ2-5, with a tentative D call TRBD1 (5 bases). There are 14 residues in the CDR3. With 0 bases removed from V and 5 bases from J, the gap between germline ends came to 11 bases. The germline V gene encodes CDR1 SGHNT and CDR2 YYREEE (reference sequence). CDR3 region: CASSLETRVETQYF. The CDR3 nucleotides read TGTGCCAGCAGCTTGGAAACCAGGGTCGAGACCCAGTACTTC.

The chain joins TRBV5-1 to TRBJ2-1; D may be TRBD1 (5 bases). The germline V and J ends were trimmed by 1 base and 12 bases, with 14 bases remaining between them. Germline values: CDR1 SGHRS, CDR2 YFSETQ. The CDR3 has 13 residues. CDR3 DNA: TGCGCCAGCAGCTTGTCAGGGTACAAAGGGCAGTTCTTC. It yields the protein CASSLSGYKGQFF.